The rows below give T cell receptor beta chains drawn from one sample of a study of shared clonotypes between healthy human individuals. Sequenced by immunoSEQ multiplex PCR; TCRdb stores in-frame clones only, minus some. This repertoire shows approximately 92,000 clones, approximately 63% found once; its top ten account for roughly 49%. Sequencing was performed on memory CD8+ T cells sorted from blood. These receptors all come from a man aged 30-40 years in good health. CDR3s include the opening cysteine and the closing phenylalanine or tryptophan. The D gene is left open where the match is weak. The listing skips clone size in some rows; elsewhere it reads once, few, many or a size class.

CDR3 DNA,CDR3 protein,D gene,CDR3 length,J gene,clone size,V gene
TGTGCCAGCAGTGAATTAGCGGACACCGGGGAGCTGTTTTTT,CASSELADTGELFF,NA,14,TRBJ2-2,NA,TRBV6-1
TGTGCCAGCAGCTTAAAACGGACAGGGGACACCGGGGAGCTGTTTTTT,CASSLKRTGDTGELFF,TRBD1,16,TRBJ2-2,NA,TRBV11-2
TGTGCCAGCAGACTAACAGGAGTGAACACTGAAGCTTTCTTT,CASRLTGVNTEAFF,NA,14,TRBJ1-1,NA,TRBV6-6
TGTGCCAGCAGCTTCTGGTTCCCACTTTACACTGAAGCTTTCTTT,CASSFWFPLYTEAFF,NA,15,TRBJ1-1,NA,TRBV7-2
TGTGCCAGCAGCGACTACGTCTATGGCTACACCTTC,CASSDYVYGYTF,NA,12,TRBJ1-2,NA,TRBV9
TGTGCCAGCAGCGCCGCTCCTAGCGGGCCTAGCTCCTACGAGCAGTACTTC,CASSAAPSGPSSYEQYF,TRBD2,17,TRBJ2-7,NA,TRBV28
TGCGCCAGCAGCTTGGAGTCCGAGCAGTACTTC,CASSLESEQYF,NA,11,TRBJ2-7,few,TRBV5-1
TGTGCCAGCAGCTTACTGGGGGCGGCCACCGGGGAGCTGTTTTTT,CASSLLGAATGELFF,NA,15,TRBJ2-2,NA,TRBV7-9
TGTGCCAGCAGCGTAGTAGCCGATACGCAGTATTTT,CASSVVADTQYF,NA,12,TRBJ2-3,once,TRBV9
TGCAGCGTTGAACAAAGCAGGGGGTACGAGCAGTACTTC,CSVEQSRGYEQYF,TRBD1,13,TRBJ2-7,NA,TRBV29-1
TGTGCCAGCAGTTACTTCCCAGGGGGCCTAGATACGCAGTATTTT,CASSYFPGGLDTQYF,TRBD1,15,TRBJ2-3,NA,TRBV6-6
TGCGCCAGCAGCCTGTGGGCAGGGGCGAATGAAAAACTGTTTTTT,CASSLWAGANEKLFF,NA,15,TRBJ1-4,NA,TRBV5-1
TGTGCCAGCAGCAGGAGCGGGAACAACAATGAGCAGTTCTTC,CASSRSGNNNEQFF,TRBD2,14,TRBJ2-1,many,TRBV11-1
TGTGCCAGCAGTGAAACTAGCGGGAGAACAGATACGCAGTATTTT,CASSETSGRTDTQYF,TRBD2,15,TRBJ2-3,few,TRBV25-1
TGTGCCAGCAGTTACTCCGGGGAAGGCTCCTACAATGAGCAGTTCTTC,CASSYSGEGSYNEQFF,NA,16,TRBJ2-1,NA,TRBV6-6
TGTGCCAGCAGAGGACAGGGGGTCATTCAGTACTTC,CASRGQGVIQYF,TRBD1,12,TRBJ2-4,NA,TRBV2
TGTGCCACACAGGGGAGTAAGAACACCGGGGAGCTGTTTTTT,CATQGSKNTGELFF,TRBD1,14,TRBJ2-2,few,TRBV10-3